This TCR beta chain was retrieved from a study of OX40 agonist ivuxolimab in advanced cancers. Repertoires were generated with immunoSEQ multiplex PCR, while TCRdb's copy carries only in-frame clones and drops some. Of around 81,000 clones listed, roughly 90% were seen once; the top ten hold over 0.75%. The CDR3 contains 13 residues. Germline-derived CDR1 and CDR2 are MNHNS and SASEGT. Trimming took 6 bases from V and 7 from J, leaving 15 bases between them. This TCR came from an adult with an advanced solid tumor such as melanoma, head and neck, liver or kidney cancer. The chain has TRBV6-1 and TRBJ1-2, with a tentative D call TRBD1 (6 bases). Sequenced here: CD4+ or CD8+ T cells sorted from blood, sampled in a trial of the OX40 agonist ivuxolimab. Here the CDR3 reads CASSPGDFAGYTF. CDR3 DNA sequence: TGTGCCAGCAGCCCAGGGGACTTCGCTGGCTACACCTTC.